This TCR beta chain was identified during a study of cytomegalovirus exposure and HLA in healthy donors. Notes on this clone: Its cognate antigen is unknown.

The CDR3 extends over 14 amino acids. Germline V lookup: CDR1 SGHTS, CDR2 YDEGEE. V lost 9 bases, J lost 2 bases, and 7 bases stayed unmatched. Regarding the study as a whole: In a later analysis, parvovirus B19, influenza, CMV and Epstein-Barr virus appeared linked to several top co-occurrence clusters.

PCR was performed using 60 Vbeta and 13 Jbeta primers. Here immunoSEQ multiplex PCR was the method, and the copy in TCRdb shows in-frame clones only, minus some. This table holds 150,000 to 200,000 clones, roughly 80% found once. The receptor was derived from a male donor in good health and CMV-seronegative. The chain recombines TRBV5-8 with TRBJ2-1, with 8 positions matching TRBD2. Sequenced input: PBMCs. The DNA of the CDR3 is TGTGCCAACAGAGCGGGAGCCACCTACAATGAGCAGTTCTTC. Protein: CANRAGATYNEQFF.